A selection of T cell receptor beta chains follows, all from one sample in a study of follicular helper T cells after annual influenza vaccination. The table came from immunoSEQ multiplex PCR; TCRdb's copy has only in-frame clones and leaves some out. The sample records about 2,500 clones, approximately 86% being singletons. The sample here was CXCR5+ CD38+ circulating T follicular helper cells from blood, taken on the day of influenza vaccination. Source of these receptors: an adult who received the influenza vaccine. CDR3s include the opening cysteine and the closing phenylalanine or tryptophan. Fields, in order: D gene, clone size, V gene, J gene, CDR3 protein, CDR3 DNA. D genes are given only for firm matches. The size field is filled for only some rows; it gives once, few, many or a size class.

>TRBD1|NA|TRBV9|TRBJ2-7
CASSPRGQGARAEQYF
TGTGCCAGCAGCCCGCGAGGACAGGGGGCGCGAGCCGAGCAGTACTTC
>TRBD2|NA|TRBV5-1|TRBJ2-1
CASRPTSVNEQFF
TGCGCCAGCAGGCCGACTAGCGTTAATGAGCAGTTCTTC
>NA|NA|TRBV6-1|TRBJ2-7
CASSEQYPQYEQYF
TGTGCCAGCAGTGAACAGTATCCCCAATACGAGCAGTACTTC
>NA|NA|TRBV10-3|TRBJ2-5
CAIRSDQGGETQYF
TGTGCCATCAGGTCAGATCAGGGGGGAGAGACCCAGTACTTC
>NA|NA|TRBV13|TRBJ2-5
CASSFTGETQYF
TGTGCCAGCAGCTTTACCGGAGAGACCCAGTACTTC
>TRBD1|NA|TRBV6-1|TRBJ2-1
CATDPRDRAYNEQFF
TGTGCCACCGACCCCCGGGACAGGGCTTACAATGAGCAGTTCTTC
>TRBD1|NA|TRBV7-2|TRBJ1-2
CASSFGQGRGGYTF
TGTGCCAGCAGCTTCGGACAGGGGAGGGGTGGCTACACCTTC
>TRBD2|NA|TRBV2|TRBJ2-1
CASMGLAADSYNEQFF
TGTGCCAGCATGGGACTAGCGGCCGACTCCTACAATGAGCAGTTCTTC
>TRBD2|NA|TRBV7-3|TRBJ2-1
CASSSNPLANEQFF
TGTGCCAGCAGCTCGAACCCACTAGCGAATGAGCAGTTCTTC
>NA|NA|TRBV18|TRBJ1-1
CASSRETGQSAFF
TGTGCCAGCTCACGGGAAACAGGGCAGTCGGCTTTCTTT
>NA|NA|TRBV7-3|TRBJ1-1
CASSPGPLGVNTEAFF
TGTGCCAGCAGCCCAGGACCCCTAGGGGTTAACACTGAAGCTTTCTTT
>NA|NA|TRBV5-1|TRBJ2-3
CASSSTSGDDTQYF
TGCGCCAGCAGCTCCACCTCCGGAGACGATACGCAGTATTTT
>NA|NA|TRBV2|TRBJ1-3
CASSEGGTRSGNTIYF
TGTGCCAGCAGTGAAGGTGGTACAAGATCTGGAAACACCATATATTTT
>NA|NA|TRBV5-6|TRBJ1-5
CASSPNQGKTNQPQHF
TGTGCCAGCAGCCCCAACCAGGGGAAGACCAATCAGCCCCAGCATTTT
>NA|NA|TRBV5-1|TRBJ1-2
CASKDITNYGYTF
TGCGCCAGCAAGGACATAACTAACTATGGCTACACCTTC
>TRBD2|NA|TRBV5-4|TRBJ2-2
CASSYGLGVGTGELFF
TGTGCCAGCAGCTACGGACTAGGGGTGGGAACCGGGGAGCTGTTTTTT
>TRBD1|NA|TRBV6-5|TRBJ1-6
CASSYRGQGRTLHF
TGTGCCAGCAGTTACAGGGGACAGGGAAGAACCCTCCACTTT
>TRBD2|NA|TRBV2|TRBJ2-3
CASSSGLAGGPGDTQYF
TGTGCCAGCAGCTCGGGACTAGCGGGAGGGCCTGGAGATACGCAGTATTTT
>NA|NA|TRBV30|TRBJ1-1
CASRRGFRAEAFF
TGTGCCTCCCGGAGGGGTTTCAGGGCTGAAGCTTTCTTT
>TRBD2|NA|TRBV19|TRBJ2-2
CASSIGLAGAGGTGELFF
TGTGCCAGTAGTATAGGACTAGCGGGAGCTGGAGGCACCGGGGAGCTGTTTTTT
>TRBD2|NA|TRBV9|TRBJ2-1
CASSPRSAGGAAEQFF
TGTGCCAGCAGCCCCCGGTCGGCGGGAGGCGCGGCTGAGCAGTTCTTC
>TRBD1|NA|TRBV9|TRBJ1-6
CASSVGDSYNSPLHF
TGTGCCAGCAGCGTAGGGGACAGCTATAATTCACCCCTCCACTTT
>NA|once|TRBV6-1|TRBJ1-5
CASSVQDNSNQPQHF
TGTGCCAGCAGTGTGCAGGACAATAGCAATCAGCCCCAGCATTTT
>TRBD1|NA|TRBV7-8|TRBJ2-2
CASSLRDRGQTGELFF
TGTGCCAGCAGCTTGCGGGACAGGGGGCAAACCGGGGAGCTGTTTTTT
>NA|NA|TRBV6-5|TRBJ2-3
CASSSRGYTQYF
TGTGCCAGCAGTTCCCGGGGTTATACGCAGTATTTT
>TRBD1|once|TRBV6-5|TRBJ2-7
CASRRTGDRADEQYF
TGTGCCAGCAGACGGACAGGGGATAGGGCCGACGAGCAGTACTTC
>TRBD2|NA|TRBV29-1|TRBJ2-5
CSVALPAGGQETQYF
TGCAGCGTTGCCCTCCCTGCGGGGGGGCAAGAGACCCAGTACTTC
>TRBD1|NA|TRBV29-1|TRBJ2-3
CSVAGQGRSDTQYF
TGCAGCGTTGCAGGACAGGGGAGGTCGGATACGCAGTATTTT
>NA|NA|TRBV10-3|TRBJ2-3
CAISEGDTGADTQYF
TGTGCCATCAGTGAGGGGGATACGGGGGCAGATACGCAGTATTTT
>NA|NA|TRBV2|TRBJ1-5
CASSSDGNSNQPQHF
TGTGCCAGCAGTTCCGATGGCAATAGCAATCAGCCCCAGCATTTT
>NA|NA|TRBV28|TRBJ1-2
CASSFLGGSGYGYTF
TGTGCCAGCAGTTTTTTGGGGGGTTCAGGGTATGGCTACACCTTC
>TRBD1|few|TRBV6-1|TRBJ1-6
CASSKQGNNNSPLHF
TGTGCCAGCAGCAAACAGGGGAATAATAATTCACCCCTCCACTTT
>NA|NA|TRBV7-8|TRBJ2-4
CASSLTGHLAKNIQYF
TGTGCCAGCAGCTTAACTGGACATTTAGCCAAAAACATTCAGTACTTC
>NA|NA|TRBV30|TRBJ1-1
CAWSSGTTEAFF
TGTGCCTGGAGTTCCGGGACAACTGAAGCTTTCTTT
>NA|NA|TRBV5-4|TRBJ2-2
CASSLLGGGELFF
TGTGCCAGCAGCTTGTTAGGGGGCGGGGAGCTGTTTTTT
>NA|NA|TRBV28|TRBJ1-6
CASSYPQGYGNSPLHF
TGTGCCAGCTCTTACCCCCAGGGGTACGGTAATTCACCCCTCCACTTT
>TRBD2|NA|TRBV6-6|TRBJ2-7
CASSYTLAGEGPEQYF
TGTGCCAGCAGTTACACCTTAGCGGGAGAAGGACCCGAGCAGTACTTC
>NA|NA|TRBV6-5|TRBJ1-6
CASRPQGTPPLHF
TGTGCCAGCAGACCACAGGGCACTCCACCCCTCCACTTT
>TRBD1|once|TRBV18|TRBJ1-2
CASSLGQGAPGYTF
TGTGCCAGCTCATTGGGACAGGGGGCGCCTGGCTACACCTTC
>TRBD1|once|TRBV5-1|TRBJ2-7
CASSERGTGSSYEQYF
TGCGCCAGCAGCGAAAGGGGGACAGGGAGCTCCTACGAGCAGTACTTC
>NA|few|TRBV6-4|TRBJ1-1
CASSVVMNTEAFF
TGTGCCAGCAGTGTCGTAATGAACACTGAAGCTTTCTTT
>NA|NA|TRBV12-2|TRBJ2-1
CASRLANQGAQYNEQFF
TGTGCAAGTCGCTTAGCGAACCAGGGGGCTCAGTACAATGAGCAGTTCTTC
>TRBD2|NA|TRBV30|TRBJ2-7
CAWSVTSGAPYEQYF
TGTGCCTGGAGTGTAACCAGCGGGGCCCCCTACGAGCAGTACTTC
>NA|NA|TRBV5-8|TRBJ1-5
CASSLGQARPQHF
TGTGCCAGCAGCTTGGGACAGGCCAGGCCCCAGCATTTT
>NA|NA|TRBV20-1|TRBJ2-5
CSAIAGETQYF
TGCAGTGCTATCGCGGGAGAGACCCAGTACTTC
>NA|NA|TRBV5-1|TRBJ2-1
CASSFSTGTVGEQFF
TGCGCCAGCAGCTTTTCTACTGGGACTGTCGGTGAGCAGTTCTTC
>NA|NA|TRBV4-1|TRBJ2-7
CASSPGPQGSEQYF
TGCGCCAGCAGCCCGGGTCCTCAGGGCTCCGAGCAGTACTTC
>NA|NA|TRBV9|TRBJ2-7
CASSPRESYEQYF
TGTGCCAGCAGCCCCCGCGAATCCTACGAGCAGTACTTC
>TRBD1|NA|TRBV6-6|TRBJ2-1
CASSTLRTGLGNEQFF
TGTGCCAGCAGTACCCTAAGGACAGGGTTGGGGAATGAGCAGTTCTTC
>TRBD1|NA|TRBV9|TRBJ2-7
CASSVDGTGRYEQYF
TGTGCCAGCAGCGTAGACGGGACAGGGAGGTACGAGCAGTACTTC
>NA|NA|TRBV6-5|TRBJ1-5
CASSDRFSNQPQHF
TGTGCCAGCAGTGACAGGTTTAGCAATCAGCCCCAGCATTTT
>NA|NA|TRBV6-1|TRBJ2-3
CASRRVSSTDTQYF
TGTGCCAGCCGCCGGGTGTCAAGCACAGATACGCAGTATTTT
>NA|once|TRBV6-5|TRBJ1-5
CASSAQGWGNQPQHF
TGTGCCAGCAGTGCACAGGGATGGGGTAATCAGCCCCAGCATTTT
>TRBD2|NA|TRBV6-1|TRBJ2-5
CASSAGLAGGETQYF
TGTGCCAGCAGTGCGGGACTAGCGGGAGGTGAGACCCAGTACTTC
>TRBD1|NA|TRBV18|TRBJ2-2
CASSFYKGAAGELFF
TGTGCCAGCTCATTCTACAAGGGGGCTGCCGGAGAGCTGTTTTTT
>TRBD1|NA|TRBV18|TRBJ2-4
CASSPDWTGRNIQYF
TGTGCCAGCTCACCCGATTGGACAGGAAGAAACATTCAGTACTTC
>NA|NA|TRBV6-5|TRBJ2-3
CASSYSYRPAGVTQYF
TGTGCCAGCAGTTACTCGTATCGGCCCGCAGGCGTTACGCAGTATTTT